The 25 T cell receptor beta chains listed next were all sequenced from one sample in a study of CD8 T cells in ankylosing spondylitis (dated by TCRdb to 2015 to 2018). Receptor amplification or capture employed 5' RACE. Instrument on record: Illumina HiSeq 2500. In-frame beta chains were kept once TCRdb had trimmed the public reads at Q25 with fastp and called clones with MiXCR. Each CDR3 protein gets just one entry, which takes the most common genes and DNA from the rows behind it. Counted in this sample were some 150,000 distinct CDR3 sequences; under 55% of them appeared once. The ten largest clones capture roughly 15% of the sample. The material sequenced was synovial fluid, either unsorted or a sorted T cell fraction (not recorded which). The source is a male donor with ankylosing spondylitis.

The chain combines TRBV20-1 with TRBJ1-5; D uncertain. Trimming cost V 1 base and J 0 bases, with 7 bases left between them. Germline V gene sequence: CDR1 DFQATT, CDR2 SNEGSKA (reference sequence). CDR3 length: 14 residues. CDR3 loop: CSARVTDSNQPQHF. The CDR3 region has the DNA TGCAGTGCTAGAGTTACAGATAGCAATCAGCCCCAGCATTTT.

This clonotype has just one count. The chain carries TRBV7-9 and TRBJ2-1; D is perhaps TRBD1 or TRBD2 (5 bases each). CDR3 length equals 16 residues. Germline V gene sequence: CDR1 SEHNR, CDR2 FQNEAQ (reference sequence). The V end lost 5 bases, the J end lost 2 bases, and 16 bases lay between the germline ends. The CDR3 reads CASSPPGLLAYNEQFF. CDR3 nucleotides: TGTGCCAGCAGCCCCCCGGGGCTGCTGGCCTACAATGAGCAGTTCTTC.

The chain has TRBV28 and TRBJ1-2; possibly TRBD1 for D (5 bases). The germline V gene encodes CDR1 MDHEN and CDR2 SYDVKM. The CDR3 spans 14 residues. Trimming removed 3 bases at V and 3 bases at J, with 11 bases between. The CDR3 DNA follows: TGTGCCAGCAGTTTGCAGGGCAGTTACTATGGCTACACCTTC. Amino acids: CASSLQGSYYGYTF.

This clonotype was observed at least ten times. V usage is TRBV25-1 and J usage is TRBJ2-3; 9 bases match TRBD2. V was pared by 4 bases and J by 7 bases, with 18 bases of the junction left unmatched. CDR1 and CDR2 from the germline V gene are MGHDK and SYGVNS. The CDR3 totals 18 residues. The CDR3 sequence: CASSGPSPLAGPFHTQYF. In DNA, the CDR3 is TGTGCCAGCAGTGGACCCTCCCCACTAGCGGGCCCCTTCCATACGCAGTATTTT.

The chain recombines TRBV28 with TRBJ2-7; 7 nucleotides agree with TRBD1. The CDR3 covers 12 residues. Germline CDR1 MDHEN, CDR2 SYDVKM. Trimming cost V 8 bases and J 5 bases; bases outside gene matches: 6. In DNA form, the CDR3 reads TGTGCCAGCGCGGACAGGCCAGACGAGCAGTACTTC. Protein product: CASADRPDEQYF.

A few counts support this clonotype. J is TRBJ2-2 and V is TRBV12-3 or TRBV12-4, with TRBD2 as a possible D gene (5 bases). The CDR3 is made up of 14 amino acids. The V end was cut by 7 bases, the J end by 5 bases, with 14 bases between. CDR3 nucleotides: TGTGCCAGCATCGGACTCGGAAAAACCGGGGAGCTGTTTTTT. Translation: CASIGLGKTGELFF.

The chain combines TRBV27 with TRBJ2-7; 7 bases fit TRBD1. This CDR3 has 13 residues. Germline assignment: CDR1 MNHEY and CDR2 SMNVEV (reference sequence). After removal of 4 bases from V and 3 bases from J, the junction contained 3 bases not matched to a gene. CDR3 nucleotide sequence: TGTGCCAGCAGTTGGTACAGGGGCTACGAGCAGTACTTC. It codes for CASSWYRGYEQYF.

This rearrangement joins TRBV5-4 to TRBJ1-1; D is possibly TRBD1 (5 bases). The V gene lost 1 base and the J gene lost 0 bases, with 22 bases spanning the gap. The CDR3 loop spans 19 amino acids. From germline, CDR1 is SGHNT and CDR2 YYREEE (reference sequence). CDR3 sequence: CASSLRGTWVVAMNTEAFF. DNA of the CDR3: TGTGCCAGCAGCTTGAGGGGTACGTGGGTAGTGGCCATGAACACTGAAGCTTTCTTT.

The chain links TRBV24-1 to TRBJ2-7, with TRBD2 as a possible D gene (5 bases). The CDR3 runs to 14 residues. Germline V gene lookup returns CDR1 KGHDR and CDR2 SFDVKD. The ends were cut back, 3 bases at V and 2 bases at J, with 10 bases in the middle. CDR3 coding DNA: TGTGCCACCAGTGATGTCGGGAACCCCTACGAGCAGTACTTC. Its translation is CATSDVGNPYEQYF.

V and J are TRBV7-8 and TRBJ2-5; 11 positions agree with TRBD2. The CDR3 has 16 amino acids. The ends lost 5 bases at V and 4 bases at J; junction bases unmatched: 9. Per germline, CDR1 SGHVS and CDR2 FQNEAQ. The CDR3 loop reads CASSPLAGGVGETQYF. The CDR3 nucleotides are TGTGCCAGCAGCCCTCTAGCGGGGGGTGTCGGAGAGACCCAGTACTTC. Supplemented by reference TRBV7-8 and TRBJ2-5, the full variable domain reads GAGVSQSPRYKVAKRGQDVALRCDPISGHVSLFWYQQALGQGPEFLTYFQNEAQLDKSGLPSDRFFAERPEGSVSTLKIQRTQQEDSAVYLCASSPLAGGVGETQYFGPGTRLLVL.

The chain carries TRBV29-1 and TRBJ1-5; D might be TRBD1 (5 bases). From germline, CDR1 is SQVTM and CDR2 ANQGSEA. The V and J ends lost 5 bases and 2 bases respectively, with 10 bases between them. The CDR3 is made up of 13 amino acids. The CDR3 sequence: CSVSRVGNQPQHF. DNA for the CDR3: TGCAGCGTTTCCAGGGTTGGCAATCAGCCCCAGCATTTT.

This clonotype was picked up a small number of times. V gene TRBV7-2 combines with J gene TRBJ2-1, with 12 bases that match TRBD2. V dropped 5 bases and J dropped 7; count of bases not matched to a gene: 6. CDR1 and CDR2 from the germline V gene are SGHTA and FQGNSA. The length of the CDR3 is 15 residues. The CDR3 here is CASSTGLAGTNEQFF. The CDR3 coding sequence is TGTGCCAGCAGCACGGGACTAGCGGGCACAAATGAGCAGTTCTTC. Drawing the rest from reference TRBV7-2 and TRBJ2-1, the complete variable domain is GAGVSQSPSNKVTEKGKDVELRCDPISGHTALYWYRQSLGQGLEFLIYFQGNSAPDKSGLPSDRFSAERTGGSVSTLTIQRTQQEDSAVYLCASSTGLAGTNEQFFGPGTRLTVL.

The chain links TRBV5-1 to TRBJ2-7, with a possible D match to TRBD2 (6 bases). This CDR3 spans 14 amino acids. Germline V gene data show CDR1 as SGHRS and CDR2 as YFSETQ. V was clipped by 1 base and J by 3 bases, with 11 bases between them. The CDR3 region is CASSLFSGSYEQYF. Written as DNA, the CDR3 is TGCGCCAGCAGCTTGTTTAGCGGAAGCTACGAGCAGTACTTC.

This clonotype was observed a single time. V gene TRBV12-3 or TRBV12-4 combines with J gene TRBJ2-7; 10 bases match TRBD1. The length of the CDR3 is 15 residues. The trim removed 5 bases at V and 0 bases at J, leaving 4 bases unmatched. DNA for the CDR3: TGTGCCAGCAGTCCAGGACAGGGGGACTCCTACGAGCAGTACTTC. Amino acid sequence: CASSPGQGDSYEQYF.

This clonotype was counted between two and nine times. The chain carries TRBV3-1 and TRBJ1-2; D is ambiguous. Per the germline V gene, CDR1 is LGHDT and CDR2 is YNNKEL (reference sequence). Deletions cut 0 bases from V and 8 bases from J, with 10 bases between. The CDR3 spans 13 residues. In DNA form, the CDR3 reads TGTGCCAGCAGCCAAGAGGAGGGTGGCGGCTACACCTTC. Residues: CASSQEEGGGYTF.

This chain links TRBV7-2 with TRBJ2-5; possible D gene TRBD2, 5 bases. The CDR3 extends over 16 amino acids. Germline CDR1 and CDR2: SGHTA and FQGNSA. With 5 bases removed from V and 7 bases from J, the gap between germline ends came to 23 bases. CDR3 coding DNA: TGTGCCAGCAGCGGCCACCTGAAGGAGGTCCTAGGGACCCAGTACTTC. It codes for CASSGHLKEVLGTQYF.

This chain joins TRBV29-1 and TRBJ1-3; D is undetermined. CDR1 and CDR2 from the germline V gene are SQVTM and ANQGSEA. Deletions cut 0 bases from V and 0 bases from J, with 9 bases between. CDR3 length equals 15 residues. The CDR3 reads CSVEDGRISGNTIYF. CDR3 bases: TGCAGCGTTGAAGATGGACGGATCTCTGGAAACACCATATATTTT.

This clonotype was observed at least ten times. The chain joins TRBV4-1 to TRBJ2-1; the D is unclear. This CDR3 has 15 residues. The ends were cut back, 4 bases at V and 0 bases at J, with 10 bases in the middle. Germline V CDR1 and CDR2: MGHRA, YSYEKL. The CDR3 DNA follows: TGCGCCAGCAGCCCCGTTGCGTCCTCCTACAATGAGCAGTTCTTC. As protein: CASSPVASSYNEQFF.

The table lists this clonotype with a few counts. The chain links TRBV3-1 to TRBJ1-1, with unresolved D. The CDR3 totals 11 residues. Trimming removed 1 base at V and 10 bases at J, with 7 bases between. Germline V CDR1 and CDR2: LGHDT, YNNKEL (reference sequence). In DNA form, the CDR3 reads TGTGCCAGCAGCCAAGGCCAGCCAGCTTTCTTT. Its protein product is CASSQGQPAFF.

The rearrangement links TRBV10-1 to TRBJ2-1; perhaps TRBD1 as D (6 bases). V lost 0 bases to trimming and J lost 3 bases, with 12 bases between them. The CDR3 length is 16 residues. CDR1 is WNHNN, CDR2 SYGVQD, per germline (reference sequence). The CDR3 is CASSESTGHLYNEQFF. The CDR3 DNA sequence: TGCGCCAGCAGTGAGTCGACGGGACACCTCTACAATGAGCAGTTCTTC.

This clonotype was seen at least ten times. This chain links TRBV29-1 with TRBJ2-7; tentative D call: TRBD2 (6 bases). Trimming cost V 3 bases and J 3 bases, with 18 bases left between them. The V gene's germline CDR1 is SQVTM and CDR2 ANQGSEA. This CDR3 has 15 residues. As DNA, the CDR3 is TGCAGCGTTGAGCCGTATGGAACTAGCAACTACGAGCAGTACTTC. This translates into CSVEPYGTSNYEQYF.

The rearrangement links TRBV20-1 to TRBJ2-2; 7 bases agree with TRBD2. The junction had 6 bases not matched to a gene; V was cut back by 1 base and J by 1 base. This CDR3 has 16 residues. Germline-derived CDR1 and CDR2 are DFQATT and SNEGSKA (reference sequence). This chain's CDR3 is CSARGGTTLNTGELFF. CDR3 in DNA: TGCAGTGCTAGAGGTGGGACTACTCTGAACACCGGGGAGCTGTTTTTT.

V usage is TRBV4-1 and J usage is TRBJ2-5; TRBD2 might be the D (7 bases). Germline CDR1 reads MGHRA; CDR2 reads YSYEKL. The CDR3 runs to 18 residues. V lost 1 base and J 0 bases, leaving 18 bases between the germline ends. The CDR3 bases are TGCGCCAGCAGCCAAGTAATTTGCGGGGGCGACGACCAAGAGACCCAGTACTTC. It specifies CASSQVICGGDDQETQYF.

The rearrangement uses TRBV7-9 and TRBJ2-2; D is ambiguous. The CDR3 totals 14 residues. The V gene's germline CDR1 is SEHNR and CDR2 FQNEAQ (reference sequence). The ends were cut back, 2 bases at V and 6 bases at J, with 10 bases in the middle. The CDR3 DNA reads as TGTGCCAGCAGCTTATCGTATGGAGCCGGGGAGCTGTTTTTT. It specifies CASSLSYGAGELFF.

This clonotype occurred a few times. The chain couples TRBV18 to TRBJ2-3, with a tentative D call TRBD2 (5 bases). V was cut by 2 bases and J by 4 bases, with 16 bases left in between. CDR3 size: 16 residues. CDR1 and CDR2 (germline): KGHSH, LQKENI. The CDR3 bases are TGTGCCAGCTCACCATTCCGAACTAGGGTACCAGATACGCAGTATTTT. Protein: CASSPFRTRVPDTQYF.